A selection of T cell receptor beta chains follows, all from one sample in a study of cytomegalovirus exposure and HLA in healthy donors. This table comes from immunoSEQ multiplex PCR, and its TCRdb copy is limited to in-frame clones, with some not included. The data contain 100,000 to 150,000 clones, over 75% of them singletons. Input material: PBMCs. The receptors were gathered from a woman aged 35 to 49 in good health and CMV-seropositive. Each CDR3 is given without its conserved first and last residue. Each record gives: J gene, V gene, CDR3 length, clone size, CDR3 protein. Where a row states a size, it is once, few, many or the class of an expanded clone; other rows omit it.

>TRBJ2-2|TRBV4-2|14|.
ASSQSGTKNTGELF
>TRBJ1-5|TRBV28|12|.
ATTERGVDQPQH
>TRBJ1-4|TRBV6-6|13|few
ASSLRTPWGLKLF
>TRBJ1-1|TRBV29-1|11|few
SVEVGGNTEAF
>TRBJ1-1|TRBV19|11|few
ASSWDSATEAF
>TRBJ2-3|TRBV30|12|once
AWSRDRGRDTQY
>TRBJ1-1|TRBV6-5|12|.
ASSNRGGNTEAF
>TRBJ1-2|TRBV28|13|.
ASRGVDRLGSGYT
>TRBJ1-2|TRBV30|13|.
AWSVPGQGASGYT
>TRBJ2-3|TRBV4-2|13|.
ASSQASGSQNTQY
>TRBJ1-1|TRBV7-8|14|once
ASSLRRGTGGSEAF
>TRBJ1-2|TRBV30|10|few
ALKGYKKGYT
>TRBJ2-5|TRBV14|12|.
ASSQNSVGETQY
>TRBJ2-4|TRBV7-9|13|once
ASSLGRRLDDIQY
>TRBJ2-7|TRBV5-4|15|.
ASSSPSGQGGTYEQY
>TRBJ2-6|TRBV10-2|15|.
ASSLKGWGQGANVLT
>TRBJ1-1|TRBV19|15|.
ASSPRTGKTMNTEAF
>TRBJ2-3|TRBV10-1|15|.
AISGTSGRRFRDTQY
>TRBJ2-3|TRBV9|13|.
ASSERQGGTDTQY
>TRBJ1-1|TRBV28|10|.
ASRGQYTEAF
>TRBJ1-5|TRBV4-1|14|.
ASSPTVLRSNQPQH
>TRBJ2-5|TRBV18|13|.
ASSPWDRGRETQY